This TCR beta chain appears in the sequencing data of a study of T cells in tuberculosis. Repertoires were generated with immunoSEQ multiplex PCR, while TCRdb's copy carries only in-frame clones and drops some. The sample lists tens of thousands of clones, 95% seen once, with approximately 3.8% in the top ten. This TCR was sampled from a donor aged 10-30 years with latent tuberculosis or without tuberculosis infection. Specimen: PBMCs.

DNA of the CDR3: TGTGCCAGCAGCCCGGGGTCCTACTATGGCTACACCTTC. Its translation is CASSPGSYYGYTF. The J gene is TRBJ1-2, the V gene TRBV9; D uncertain. Germline lookup yields CDR1 SGDLS and CDR2 YYNGEE. This CDR3 region has 13 residues. Deletions cut 4 bases from V and 3 bases from J, with 10 bases between. Full variable domain (remainder filled in from reference TRBV9 and TRBJ1-2): DSGVTQTPKHLITATGQRVTLRCSPRSGDLSVYWYQQSLDQGLQFLIQYYNGEERAKGNILERFSAQQFPDLHSELNLSSLELGDSALYFCASSPGSYYGYTFGSGTRLTVV.